This entry lists 21 T cell receptor beta chains sequenced from one sample in a study of T cells in Graves' hyperthyroidism and ophthalmopathy. Amplification of TCR beta CDR3 regions was performed using RNA transcripts as template. The TCR CDR3 was amplified in a first-round RT-PCR using the HTBI primer set. TCRdb recomputed calls from the multiplex PCR reads with MiXCR, one row per CDR3 protein. This table has 500,000 to 750,000 distinct CDR3 sequences, about 14% appearing once. Sequencing input: blood. These receptors came from a woman younger than 35 with Graves' ophthalmopathy.

This clonotype appeared many times. This sequence joins TRBV2 and TRBJ1-2; D may be TRBD1 (5 bases). The germline V and J ends were trimmed by 8 bases and 6 bases, with 19 bases remaining between them. CDR1 is SNHLY, CDR2 FYNNEI, per germline. The length of the CDR3 is 14 residues. CDR3 sequence reads: CASLAGIAENGYTF. CDR3 sequence (DNA): TGTGCCAGCTTAGCAGGGATCGCGGAAAATGGCTACACCTTC.

This clonotype came up many times. The chain links TRBV28 to TRBJ1-5; weak D call: TRBD1 (5 bases). V lost 5 bases to trimming and J lost 8 bases, with 19 bases between them. Germline V lookup: CDR1 MDHEN, CDR2 SYDVKM. CDR3 length: 15 residues. The CDR3 region is CASSRVWGGWEPQHF. CDR3 nucleotide sequence: TGTGCCAGCAGTCGGGTCTGGGGGGGGTGGGAGCCCCAGCATTTT.

This clonotype was counted a few times. The chain combines TRBV7-6 with TRBJ1-6, with 8 bases aligning to TRBD1. Trimming took 3 bases from V and 11 from J; bases not matched to a gene: 6. CDR1 and CDR2 (germline): SGHVS, FNYEAQ. The length of the CDR3 is 14 residues. CDR3 bases: TGTGCCAGCAGCTTGTCAGGGGGCCAGGCACCCCTCCACTTT. It encodes CASSLSGGQAPLHF.

This clonotype has at least ten counts. The chain links TRBV5-1 to TRBJ2-5, with TRBD1 identical over 8 bases. J gave up 2 bases and V 4 bases, and 7 bases lay outside the gene matches. Germline assignment: CDR1 SGHRS and CDR2 YFSETQ. The CDR3 is made up of 15 amino acids. Here the CDR3 DNA reads TGCGCCAGCAGCGGGCAGGGACAGGTTCAAGAGACCCAGTACTTC. Translating gives CASSGQGQVQETQYF.

This clonotype was picked up a small number of times. The chain joins TRBV4-1 to TRBJ2-7; D might be TRBD2 (6 bases). This CDR3 spans 16 amino acids. V was cut by 2 bases and J by 1 base, with 15 bases left in between. The germline V gene has CDR1 MGHRA and CDR2 YSYEKL. The CDR3 spells CASSQPQELASYEQYF. CDR3 bases: TGCGCCAGCAGCCAACCCCAAGAACTAGCATCCTACGAGCAGTACTTC.

The chain is built from TRBV9 and TRBJ2-3; D might be TRBD1 (6 bases). CDR1 is SGDLS and CDR2 is YYNGEE in the germline V gene. This CDR3 comprises 18 residues. V was trimmed by 7 bases and J by 1 base, leaving 25 bases between them. DNA for the CDR3: TGTGCCAGCGGCGCCTACCTCCAACACAGGGATGGCACAGATACGCAGTATTTT. Its protein product is CASGAYLQHRDGTDTQYF.

This clonotype has a count of ten or more. This chain links TRBV28 with TRBJ2-7, with TRBD1 identical over 9 bases. The CDR3 consists of 17 residues. V gave up 6 bases and J gave up 0 bases; unmatched junction bases: 12. The germline V gene has CDR1 MDHEN and CDR2 SYDVKM. The CDR3 nucleotides are TGTGCCAGCAGCGCAAATACTGGGACAGGGAGCTCCTACGAGCAGTACTTC. It translates to CASSANTGTGSSYEQYF.

J is TRBJ1-2 and V is TRBV7-9, with D unclear. Germline lookup yields CDR1 SEHNR and CDR2 FQNEAQ (reference sequence). This CDR3 has 14 residues. Trimming stripped 1 base from V and 2 bases from J, with 8 bases between. The CDR3 loop reads CASSLEPGNYGYTF. CDR3 nucleotide sequence: TGTGCCAGCAGCTTAGAGCCGGGGAACTATGGCTACACCTTC.

This clonotype turned up a few times. A junction end diverges from the germline sequence, so it may reflect a read error. This rearrangement joins TRBV12-3 or TRBV12-4 to TRBJ1-1; 11 nucleotides align to TRBD1. The CDR3 loop spans 11 amino acids. For the CDR3, the DNA is TGTGCCAGCAGCCCCGGGACAGGGGGAGTCTTT. Translated, it gives CASSPGTGGVF.

This clonotype was recorded a few times. The chain employs TRBV19 and TRBJ2-4; TRBD1 aligns across 11 bases. The V gene's germline CDR1 is LNHDA and CDR2 SQIVND (reference sequence). The CDR3 length is 19 residues. V gave up 5 bases and J gave up 0 bases; unmatched junction bases: 12. Here the CDR3 reads CASSLRTGGVTLAKNIQYF. The CDR3 nucleotides are TGTGCCAGTAGTCTAAGGACAGGGGGCGTGACCCTAGCCAAAAACATTCAGTACTTC.

This clonotype has at least ten counts. V is TRBV6-6 and J is TRBJ1-1; tentative D call: TRBD1 (5 bases). This CDR3 is built from 14 residues. Germline values: CDR1 MNHNY, CDR2 SVGAGI (reference sequence). V lost 2 bases to trimming and J lost 4 bases, with 11 bases between them. The CDR3, as DNA: TGTGCCAGCAGTTACGCCACAGGAGCCACTGAAGCTTTCTTT. This translates into CASSYATGATEAFF.

In regard to this clonotype: This may be a read error: a much more frequent sequence differs by one nucleotide. The chain is built from TRBV4-1 and TRBJ2-5; TRBD1 might be the D (7 bases). Looked up from germline, CDR1 is MGHRA and CDR2 is YSYEKL. This CDR3 has 13 residues. V was pared by 4 bases and J by 4 bases, with 10 bases between. Written as DNA, the CDR3 is TGCGCCAGCAGCCCCAGGGGGGTAGAGACCCAGTACTTC. It yields the protein CASSPRGVETQYF.

The V and J genes are TRBV28 and TRBJ1-1; possible D gene TRBD1, 5 bases. The V end lost 6 bases, the J end lost 1 base, and 21 bases lay between the germline ends. The germline CDR1 and CDR2 sequences are MDHEN and SYDVKM. The CDR3 length is 17 residues. The CDR3, as DNA: TGTGCCAGCAGGCAAATGGGGGGTGGCCAAAGGAACACTGAAGCTTTCTTT. Encoded protein: CASRQMGGGQRNTEAFF.

This clonotype was seen once. A much larger clone lies one base from this, so it may be a read error. The chain links TRBV20-1 to TRBJ2-1, with TRBD2 matching over 8 bases. CDR1 and CDR2 from the germline V gene are DFQATT and SNEGSKA (reference sequence). The ends lost 4 bases at V and 8 bases at J; junction bases unmatched: 16. The CDR3 extends over 16 amino acids. CDR3 region: CSATGEAGAGWDEQFF. The DNA of the CDR3 is TGCAGTGCTACTGGAGAAGCGGGAGCGGGGTGGGATGAGCAGTTCTTC.

V gene TRBV28 combines with J gene TRBJ1-2; D is unresolved. This CDR3 has 14 residues. The V and J ends lost 2 bases and 5 bases respectively, with 12 bases between them. Germline V lookup: CDR1 MDHEN, CDR2 SYDVKM. The CDR3 sequence: CASSLDPLRYGYTF. The CDR3 DNA follows: TGTGCCAGCAGTTTAGATCCTCTCCGGTATGGCTACACCTTC.

This clonotype was recorded at least ten times. The CDR3 loop is CSARGRTSGFSYEQYF. CDR3 nucleotide sequence: TGCAGTGCTAGAGGCCGGACTAGCGGGTTCTCCTACGAGCAGTACTTC. The chain is built from TRBV20-1 and TRBJ2-7; 11 bases match TRBD2. CDR3 length: 16 amino acids. The germline CDR1 and CDR2 sequences are DFQATT and SNEGSKA (reference sequence). After removal of 1 base from V and 0 bases from J, the junction contained 5 bases not matched to a gene.

Details on this clonotype: Just one base apart from a much larger clone, this may be a read error. This chain joins TRBV7-9 and TRBJ2-7; TRBD2 matches at 12 bases. The CDR3 length is 16 residues. Germline V lookup: CDR1 SEHNR, CDR2 FQNEAQ (reference sequence). Trimming removed 8 bases from V and 5 bases from J; junction bases left unmatched: 13. CDR3 sequence (DNA): TGTGCCAGCGGCCAGACTAGCGGGAGTAGGTTCCACGAGCAGTACTTC. Amino acid sequence: CASGQTSGSRFHEQYF. Drawing the rest from reference TRBV7-9 and TRBJ2-7, the complete variable domain is DTGVSQNPRHKITKRGQNVTFRCDPISEHNRLYWYRQTLGQGPEFLTYFQNEAQLEKSRLLSDRFSAERPKGSFSTLEIQRTEQGDSAMYLCASGQTSGSRFHEQYFGPGTRLTVT.

This clonotype was counted many times. The chain joins TRBV28 to TRBJ2-3; D could derive from TRBD1 or TRBD2 (5 bases each). CDR1 is MDHEN, CDR2 SYDVKM, per germline. The CDR3 is made up of 12 amino acids. V lost 3 bases and J lost 7, with 8 bases in between. This chain's CDR3 is CASSLGPNTQYF. The CDR3 DNA reads as TGTGCCAGCAGTTTGGGACCCAATACGCAGTATTTT.

This clonotype was seen repeatedly, ten times or more. CDR3 loop: CSVQGWTDTQYF. CDR3 sequence (DNA): TGCAGCGTGCAGGGCTGGACAGATACGCAGTATTTT. J is TRBJ2-3 and V is TRBV29-1; tentative D call: TRBD1 (5 bases). The V end lost 6 bases, the J end lost 3 bases, and 10 bases lay between the germline ends. Looked up from germline, CDR1 is SQVTM and CDR2 is ANQGSEA. The CDR3 totals 12 residues.

Many counts were recorded for this clonotype. The chain uses TRBV28 and TRBJ1-4; the match to TRBD1 covers 9 bases. Germline V lookup: CDR1 MDHEN, CDR2 SYDVKM. The V and J ends lost 2 bases and 8 bases, in that order; junction bases with no gene match: 3. This CDR3 contains 14 residues. The CDR3 DNA is TGTGCCAGCAGTTTAAGACAGGGGGGCGAAAAACTGTTTTTT. It is translated as CASSLRQGGEKLFF.

This clonotype occurred many times. The rearrangement links TRBV28 to TRBJ2-2; tentatively, D is TRBD1 (6 bases). V was cut by 6 bases and J by 4 bases, with 15 bases left in between. The CDR3 length is 15 residues. The V gene's germline CDR1 is MDHEN and CDR2 SYDVKM. The CDR3, as DNA: TGTGCCAGCAGATCCTACAGGGTCGCCACCGGGGAGCTGTTTTTT. Translation: CASRSYRVATGELFF.